The T cell receptor (beta chain) described here comes from a study of T cell repertoires in cytomegalovirus infection. Study in general: Public TCR beta signature analysis indicated the presence of both CMV infection and matching HLA type.

The CDR3 spans 13 residues. CDR1 is DFQATT, CDR2 SNEGSKA, per germline (reference sequence). V was shortened by 5 bases and J by 4 bases, with 13 bases between the two germline ends. A remark on this clonotype: The antigen is undetermined.

TCRdb passed the reads through MiXCR, listing each CDR3 protein once. Of some 130,000 distinct CDR3 sequences in the sample, 7.5% to 9% are singletons; the top ten hold roughly a tenth. Study-wide results and limits: The cumulative frequency of public TCR beta families distinguished individuals who carried CMV together with the relevant HLA. Clonotype analysis showed dominance of the ex vivo response by HLA-C-restricted CMV-specific TCR beta clonotypes.

The chain has TRBV20-1 and TRBJ2-3; D possibly uses TRBD1 or TRBD2 (6 bases each). The sequenced sample consisted of PBMCs. The sequence was collected from a human donor in good health (CMV status not recorded). Some clones in this sample may be carry-over from other donors' samples. DNA of the CDR3: TGCAGTGCTGGGGGCCCGGGGGCAGATACGCAGTATTTT. Translated, it gives CSAGGPGADTQYF.